This T cell receptor beta chain was observed in a study of cytomegalovirus exposure and HLA in healthy donors. With respect to this clone: The antigen is unknown.

Study-level results: Reports described diagnosis of cytomegalovirus status by the classifier as highly specific and sensitive.

Here immunoSEQ multiplex PCR was the method, and the copy in TCRdb shows in-frame clones only, minus some. The repertoire includes fewer than 350,000 clones, approximately 88% of them detected once, and approximately 0.95% sits in the top ten. Germline CDR1 reads SGHAT; CDR2 reads FQNNGV. This CDR3 spans 17 amino acids. V lost 3 bases to trimming and J lost 7 bases; unmatched junction nucleotides: 17. The clonotype comes from a woman in her late teens or twenties in good health and CMV-seronegative. The genes are TRBV11-2 and TRBJ2-7; 8 bases map to TRBD2. Material: PBMCs. CDR3 residues: CASSFAPMGGRPGEQYF. The CDR3 DNA is TGTGCCAGCAGCTTCGCCCCTATGGGCGGGAGGCCGGGGGAGCAGTACTTC. Full variable domain (remainder filled in from reference TRBV11-2 and TRBJ2-7): EAGVAQSPRYKIIEKRQSVAFWCNPISGHATLYWYQQILGQGPKLLIQFQNNGVVDDSQLPKDRFSAERLKGVDSTLKIQPAKLEDSAVYLCASSFAPMGGRPGEQYFGPGTRLTVT.